This T cell receptor (beta chain) stems from a study of T cell responses to AZD1222 COVID-19 vaccine. This clone came up once. Profiling relied on immunoSEQ multiplex PCR, and the TCRdb table lists in-frame clones only, not all of them. The sample contains 110,000 to 150,000 clones, 85% to 90% of which appear only once. The starting material was peripheral blood, obtained on day 0 of AZD1222 vaccination. This TCR was sampled from an adult in good health.

The CDR3 region has the DNA TGTGCCAGCAGTCACTCGGGACTAGCGGGGTACAATGAGCAGTTCTTC. Protein product: CASSHSGLAGYNEQFF. The V call is TRBV28, the J call TRBJ2-1, with 13 bases fitting TRBD2. J gave up 4 bases and V 5 bases, and 5 bases lay outside the gene matches. Germline CDR1 is MDHEN and CDR2 is SYDVKM. The CDR3 is 16 amino acids.